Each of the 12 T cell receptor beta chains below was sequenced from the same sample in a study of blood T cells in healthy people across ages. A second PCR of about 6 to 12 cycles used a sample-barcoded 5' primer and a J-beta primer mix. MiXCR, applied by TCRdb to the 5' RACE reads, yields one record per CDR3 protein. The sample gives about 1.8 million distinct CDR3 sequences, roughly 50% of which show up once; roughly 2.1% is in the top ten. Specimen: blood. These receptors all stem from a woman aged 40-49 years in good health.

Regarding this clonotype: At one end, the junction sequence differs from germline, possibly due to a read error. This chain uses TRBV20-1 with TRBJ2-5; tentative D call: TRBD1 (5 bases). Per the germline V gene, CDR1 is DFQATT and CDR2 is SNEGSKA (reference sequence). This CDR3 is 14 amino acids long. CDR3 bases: TGCAGTGCTAGAGATCGCAGGGTTGGAGAGACCCAGAACTTC. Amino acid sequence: CSARDRRVGETQNF.

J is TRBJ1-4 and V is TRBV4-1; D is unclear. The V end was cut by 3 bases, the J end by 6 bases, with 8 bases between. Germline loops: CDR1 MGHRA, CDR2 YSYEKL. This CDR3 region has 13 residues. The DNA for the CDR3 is TGCGCCAGCAGCCACTATTCGGATGAAAAACTGTTTTTT. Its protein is CASSHYSDEKLFF.

The chain's CDR3 is CASSPRQGGTEAFF. CDR3 DNA: TGTGCCAGCTCACCACGACAGGGCGGCACTGAAGCTTTCTTT. This chain links TRBV18 with TRBJ1-1, with 7 positions matching TRBD1. The CDR3 is made up of 14 amino acids. Germline V gene sequence: CDR1 KGHSH, CDR2 LQKENI. The J segment lost 4 bases and the V segment lost 1 base, leaving 3 bases of the junction unmatched.

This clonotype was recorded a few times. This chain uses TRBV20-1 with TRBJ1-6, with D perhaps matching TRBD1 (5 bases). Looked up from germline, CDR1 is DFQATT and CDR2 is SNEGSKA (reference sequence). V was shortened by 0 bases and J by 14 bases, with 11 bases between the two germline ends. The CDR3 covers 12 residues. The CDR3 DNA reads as TGCAGTGCTAGAGATGGGGCAAAGACCCTCCACTTT. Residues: CSARDGAKTLHF.

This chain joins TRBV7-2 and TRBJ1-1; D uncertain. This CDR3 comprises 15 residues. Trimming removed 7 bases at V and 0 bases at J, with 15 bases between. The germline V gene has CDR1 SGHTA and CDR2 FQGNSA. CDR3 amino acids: CASTRARVMNTEAFF. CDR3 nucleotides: TGTGCCAGCACCAGAGCTCGGGTAATGAACACTGAAGCTTTCTTT. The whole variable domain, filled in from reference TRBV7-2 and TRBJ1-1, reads GAGVSQSPSNKVTEKGKDVELRCDPISGHTALYWYRQSLGQGLEFLIYFQGNSAPDKSGLPSDRFSAERTGGSVSTLTIQRTQQEDSAVYLCASTRARVMNTEAFFGQGTRLTVV.

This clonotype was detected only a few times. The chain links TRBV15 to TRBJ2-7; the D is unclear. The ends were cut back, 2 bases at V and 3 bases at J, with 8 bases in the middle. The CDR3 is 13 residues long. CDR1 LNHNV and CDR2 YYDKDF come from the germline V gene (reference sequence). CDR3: CATSRSIDYEQYF. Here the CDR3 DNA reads TGTGCCACCAGCAGATCAATAGACTACGAGCAGTACTTC. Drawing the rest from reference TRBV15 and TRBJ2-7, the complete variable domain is DAMVIQNPRYQVTQFGKPVTLSCSQTLNHNVMYWYQQKSSQAPKLLFHYYDKDFNNEADTPDNFQSRRPNTSFCFLDIRSPGLGDTAMYLCATSRSIDYEQYFGPGTRLTVT.

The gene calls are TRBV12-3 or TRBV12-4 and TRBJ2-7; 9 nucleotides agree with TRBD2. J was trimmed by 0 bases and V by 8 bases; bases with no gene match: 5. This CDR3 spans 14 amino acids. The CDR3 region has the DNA TGTGCCAGCTGCCTAGCGGGGAGCTCCTACGAGCAGTACTTC. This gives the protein CASCLAGSSYEQYF.

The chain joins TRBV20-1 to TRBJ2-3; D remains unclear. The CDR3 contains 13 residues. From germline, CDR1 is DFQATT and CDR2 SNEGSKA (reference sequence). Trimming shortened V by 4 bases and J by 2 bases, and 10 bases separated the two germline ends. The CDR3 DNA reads TGCAGTGCTACGTACGTCTACACAGATACGCAGTATTTT. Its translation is CSATYVYTDTQYF.

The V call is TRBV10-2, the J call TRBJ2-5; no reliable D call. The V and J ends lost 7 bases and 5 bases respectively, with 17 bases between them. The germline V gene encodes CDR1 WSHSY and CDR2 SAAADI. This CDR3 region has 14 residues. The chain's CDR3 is CASNLGQSRETQYF. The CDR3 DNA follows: TGCGCCAGCAACTTAGGTCAATCCCGGGAGACCCAGTACTTC.

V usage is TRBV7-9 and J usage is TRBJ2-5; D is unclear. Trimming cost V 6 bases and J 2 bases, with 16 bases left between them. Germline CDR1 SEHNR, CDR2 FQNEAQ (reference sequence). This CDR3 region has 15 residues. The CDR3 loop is CASRDLVGFQETQYF. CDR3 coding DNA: TGTGCCAGCAGGGATCTTGTGGGGTTTCAAGAGACCCAGTACTTC.

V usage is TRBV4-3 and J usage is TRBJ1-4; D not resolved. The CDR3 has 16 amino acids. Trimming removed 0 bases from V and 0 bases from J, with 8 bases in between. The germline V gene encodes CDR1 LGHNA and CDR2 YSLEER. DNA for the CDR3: TGCGCCAGCAGCCAAGATTATGGGGCAACTAATGAAAAACTGTTTTTT. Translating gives CASSQDYGATNEKLFF.

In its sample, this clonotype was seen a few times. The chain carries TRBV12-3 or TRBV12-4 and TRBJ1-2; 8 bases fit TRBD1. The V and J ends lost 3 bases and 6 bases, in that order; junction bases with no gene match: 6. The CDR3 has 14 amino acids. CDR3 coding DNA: TGTGCCAGCAGTTTCTTCAGGGGGCAAAATGGCTACACCTTC. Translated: CASSFFRGQNGYTF.